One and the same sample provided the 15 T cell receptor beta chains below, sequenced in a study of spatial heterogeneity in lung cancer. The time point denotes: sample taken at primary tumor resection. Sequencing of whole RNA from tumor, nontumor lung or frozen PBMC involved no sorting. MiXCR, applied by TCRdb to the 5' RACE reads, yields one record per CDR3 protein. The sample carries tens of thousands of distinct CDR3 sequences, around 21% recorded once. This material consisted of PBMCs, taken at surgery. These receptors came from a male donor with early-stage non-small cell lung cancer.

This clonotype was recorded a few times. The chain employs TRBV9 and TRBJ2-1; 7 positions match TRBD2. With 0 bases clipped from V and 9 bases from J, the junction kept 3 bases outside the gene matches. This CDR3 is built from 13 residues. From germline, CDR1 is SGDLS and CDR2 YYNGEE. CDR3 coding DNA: TGTGCCAGCAGCGTAGGAAGGGAGGGTGAGCAGTTCTTC. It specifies CASSVGREGEQFF.

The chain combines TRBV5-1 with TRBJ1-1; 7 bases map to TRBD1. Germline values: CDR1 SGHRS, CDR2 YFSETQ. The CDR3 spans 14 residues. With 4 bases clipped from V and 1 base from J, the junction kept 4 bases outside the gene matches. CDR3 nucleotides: TGCGCCAGCAGCCAGGGGGATGAGAACACTGAAGCTTTCTTT. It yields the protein CASSQGDENTEAFF.

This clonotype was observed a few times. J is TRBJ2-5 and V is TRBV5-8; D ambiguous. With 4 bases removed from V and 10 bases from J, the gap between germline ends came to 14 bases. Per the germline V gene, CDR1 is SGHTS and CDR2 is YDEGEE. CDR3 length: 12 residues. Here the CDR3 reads CASSRLMSLQYF. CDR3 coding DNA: TGTGCCAGCAGCCGGCTTATGTCTCTCCAGTACTTC.

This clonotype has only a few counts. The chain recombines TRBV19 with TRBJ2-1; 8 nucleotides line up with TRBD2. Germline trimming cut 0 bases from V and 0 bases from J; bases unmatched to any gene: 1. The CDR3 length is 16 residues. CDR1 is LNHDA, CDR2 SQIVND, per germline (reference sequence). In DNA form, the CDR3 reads TGTGCCAGTAGTATAGATGCGGGGGGCTCCTACAATGAGCAGTTCTTC. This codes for CASSIDAGGSYNEQFF.

Written as DNA, the CDR3 is TGTGCCAGCAGCTCGGCGCAGGGGATGAACACTGAAGCTTTCTTT. Its protein product is CASSSAQGMNTEAFF. The rearrangement uses TRBV7-9 and TRBJ1-1; tentative D call: TRBD1 (6 bases). The V end was cut by 4 bases, the J end by 0 bases, with 12 bases between. This CDR3 spans 15 amino acids. Germline CDR1 SEHNR, CDR2 FQNEAQ (reference sequence).

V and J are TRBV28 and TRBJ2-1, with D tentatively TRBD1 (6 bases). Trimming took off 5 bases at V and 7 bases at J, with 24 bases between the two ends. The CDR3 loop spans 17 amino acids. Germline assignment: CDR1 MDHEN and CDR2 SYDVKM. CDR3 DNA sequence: TGTGCCAGCAGTGCCAAATCAGGGGCCGTGGATAATAATGAGCAGTTCTTC. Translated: CASSAKSGAVDNNEQFF.

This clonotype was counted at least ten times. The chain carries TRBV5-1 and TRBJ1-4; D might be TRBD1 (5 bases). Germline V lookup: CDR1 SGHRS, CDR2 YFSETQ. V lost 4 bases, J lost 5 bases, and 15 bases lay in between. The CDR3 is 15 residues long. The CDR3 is CASSLYSGRNEKLFF. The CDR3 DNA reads TGCGCCAGCAGCCTTTACTCGGGGCGGAATGAAAAACTGTTTTTT.

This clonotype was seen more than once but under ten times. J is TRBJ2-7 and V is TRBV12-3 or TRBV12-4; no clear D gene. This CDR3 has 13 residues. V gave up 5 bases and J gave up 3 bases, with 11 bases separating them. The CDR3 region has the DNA TGTGCCAGCAGTCCGGGCGCACTCTACGAGCAGTACTTC. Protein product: CASSPGALYEQYF.

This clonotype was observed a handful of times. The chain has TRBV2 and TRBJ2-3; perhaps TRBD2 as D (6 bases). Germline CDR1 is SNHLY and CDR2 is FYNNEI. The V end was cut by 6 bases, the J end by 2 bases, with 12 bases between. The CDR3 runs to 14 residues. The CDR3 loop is CASSPGAYTDTQYF. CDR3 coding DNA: TGTGCCAGCAGCCCGGGAGCCTACACAGATACGCAGTATTTT.

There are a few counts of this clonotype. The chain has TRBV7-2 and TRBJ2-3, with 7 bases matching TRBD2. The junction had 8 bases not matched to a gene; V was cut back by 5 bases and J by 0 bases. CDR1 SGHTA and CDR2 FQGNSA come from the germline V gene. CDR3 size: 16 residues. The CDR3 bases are TGTGCCAGCAGCGATGCTAGCGGATATAGCACAGATACGCAGTATTTT. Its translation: CASSDASGYSTDTQYF.

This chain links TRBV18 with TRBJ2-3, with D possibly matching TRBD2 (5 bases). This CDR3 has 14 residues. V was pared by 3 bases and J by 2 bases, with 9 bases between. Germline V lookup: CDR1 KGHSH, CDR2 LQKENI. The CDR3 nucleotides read TGTGCCAGCTCACCGGGAGACTCCACAGATACGCAGTATTTT. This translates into CASSPGDSTDTQYF.

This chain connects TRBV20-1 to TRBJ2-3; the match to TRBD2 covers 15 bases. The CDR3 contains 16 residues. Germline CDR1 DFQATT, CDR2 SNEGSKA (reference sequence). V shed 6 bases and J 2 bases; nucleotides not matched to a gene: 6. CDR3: CSALGLAGGYTDTQYF. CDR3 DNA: TGCAGTGCCCTGGGACTAGCGGGAGGCTACACAGATACGCAGTATTTT.

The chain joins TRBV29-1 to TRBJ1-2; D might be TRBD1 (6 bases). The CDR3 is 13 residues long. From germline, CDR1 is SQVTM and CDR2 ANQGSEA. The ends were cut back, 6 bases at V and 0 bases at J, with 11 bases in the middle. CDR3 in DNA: TGCAGCGTGTACAGGGACCCTAACTATGGCTACACCTTC. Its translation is CSVYRDPNYGYTF.

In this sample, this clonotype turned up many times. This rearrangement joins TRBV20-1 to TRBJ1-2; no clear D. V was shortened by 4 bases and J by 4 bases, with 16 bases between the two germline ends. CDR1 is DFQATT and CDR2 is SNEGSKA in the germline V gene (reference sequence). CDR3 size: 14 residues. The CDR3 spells CSAKLPSDGYGYTF. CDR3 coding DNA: TGCAGTGCTAAGCTTCCTTCAGACGGCTATGGCTACACCTTC.

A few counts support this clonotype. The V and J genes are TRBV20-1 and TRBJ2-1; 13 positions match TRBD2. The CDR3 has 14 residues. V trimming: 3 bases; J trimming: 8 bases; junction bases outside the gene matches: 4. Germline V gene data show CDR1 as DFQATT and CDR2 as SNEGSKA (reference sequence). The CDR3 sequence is CSARGLAGRDEQFF. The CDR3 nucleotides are TGCAGTGCTAGGGGACTAGCGGGAAGGGATGAGCAGTTCTTC.